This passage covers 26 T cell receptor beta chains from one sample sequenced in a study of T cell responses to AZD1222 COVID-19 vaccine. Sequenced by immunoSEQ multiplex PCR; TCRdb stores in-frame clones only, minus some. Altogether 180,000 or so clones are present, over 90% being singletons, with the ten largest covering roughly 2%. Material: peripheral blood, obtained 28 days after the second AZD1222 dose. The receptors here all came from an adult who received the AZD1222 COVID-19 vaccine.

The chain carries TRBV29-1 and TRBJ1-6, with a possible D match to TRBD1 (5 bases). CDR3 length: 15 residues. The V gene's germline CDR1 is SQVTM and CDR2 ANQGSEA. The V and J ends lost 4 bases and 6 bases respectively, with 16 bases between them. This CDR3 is CSVVTGTGPNSPLHF. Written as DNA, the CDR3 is TGCAGCGTTGTGACCGGGACTGGCCCTAATTCACCCCTCCACTTT. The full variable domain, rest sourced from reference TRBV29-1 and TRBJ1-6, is SAVISQKPSRDICQRGTSLTIQCQVDSQVTMMFWYRQQPGQSLTLIATANQGSEATYESGFVIDKFPISRPNLTFSTLTVSNMSPEDSSIYLCSVVTGTGPNSPLHFGNGTRLTVT.

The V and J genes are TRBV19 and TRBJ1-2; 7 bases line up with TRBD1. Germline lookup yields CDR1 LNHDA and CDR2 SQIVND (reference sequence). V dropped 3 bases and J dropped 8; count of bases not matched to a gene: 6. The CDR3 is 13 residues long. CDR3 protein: CASSIGQARGYTF. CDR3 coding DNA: TGTGCCAGTAGTATCGGACAGGCAAGAGGCTACACCTTC.

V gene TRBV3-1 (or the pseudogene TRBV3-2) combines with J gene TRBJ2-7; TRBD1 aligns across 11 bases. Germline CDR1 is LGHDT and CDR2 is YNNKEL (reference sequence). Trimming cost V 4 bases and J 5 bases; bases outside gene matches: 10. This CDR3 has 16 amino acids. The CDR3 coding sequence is TGTGCCAGCAGCCTTCGAAGGACAGGGGGCATCGACGAGCAGTACTTC. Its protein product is CASSLRRTGGIDEQYF.

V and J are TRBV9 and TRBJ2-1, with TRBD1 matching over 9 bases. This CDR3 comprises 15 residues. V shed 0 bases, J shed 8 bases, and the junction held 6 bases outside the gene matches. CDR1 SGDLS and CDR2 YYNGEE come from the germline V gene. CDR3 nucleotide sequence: TGTGCCAGCAGCGTAGAAGGGACAGGGAGGCATGAGCAGTTCTTC. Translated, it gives CASSVEGTGRHEQFF.

CDR3 in amino acids: CASSPGYSSKNIQYF. The CDR3 DNA reads as TGTGCCAGCAGCCCCGGTTACAGTTCAAAAAACATTCAGTACTTC. The rearrangement uses TRBV7-6 and TRBJ2-4, with D unclear. Trimming took off 5 bases at V and 4 bases at J, with 15 bases between the two ends. The germline V gene has CDR1 SGHVS and CDR2 FNYEAQ. This CDR3 comprises 15 residues.

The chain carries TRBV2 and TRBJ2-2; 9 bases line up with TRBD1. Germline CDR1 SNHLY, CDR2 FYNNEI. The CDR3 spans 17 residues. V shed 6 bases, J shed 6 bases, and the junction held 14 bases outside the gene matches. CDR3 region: CASRAPRTGDFSGELFF. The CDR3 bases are TGTGCCAGCAGAGCCCCGAGGACAGGGGATTTTTCCGGGGAGCTGTTTTTT.

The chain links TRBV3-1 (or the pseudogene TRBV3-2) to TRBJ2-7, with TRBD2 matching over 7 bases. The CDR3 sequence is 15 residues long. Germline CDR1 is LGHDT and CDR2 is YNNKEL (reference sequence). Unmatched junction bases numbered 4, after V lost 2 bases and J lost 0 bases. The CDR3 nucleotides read TGTGCCAGCAGCCAATACCTAGCGGCCTCCTACGAGCAGTACTTC. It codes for CASSQYLAASYEQYF.

DNA of the CDR3: TGCAGCGTTGTTGGGTTAAGTGCCAAAAACATTCAGTACTTC. This sequence encodes CSVVGLSAKNIQYF. V is TRBV29-1 and J is TRBJ2-4, with D uncertain. Trimming cost V 4 bases and J 1 base, with 11 bases left between them. The CDR3 is made up of 14 amino acids. Germline V gene lookup returns CDR1 SQVTM and CDR2 ANQGSEA. Combining the CDR3 with reference TRBV29-1 and TRBJ2-4 gives the whole variable domain SAVISQKPSRDICQRGTSLTIQCQVDSQVTMMFWYRQQPGQSLTLIATANQGSEATYESGFVIDKFPISRPNLTFSTLTVSNMSPEDSSIYLCSVVGLSAKNIQYFGAGTRLSVL.

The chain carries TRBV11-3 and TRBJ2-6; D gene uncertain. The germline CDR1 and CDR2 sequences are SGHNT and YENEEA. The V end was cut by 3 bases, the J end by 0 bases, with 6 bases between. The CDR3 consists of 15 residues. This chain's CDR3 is CASSFSDSGANVLTF. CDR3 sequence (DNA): TGTGCCAGCAGCTTCTCGGACTCTGGGGCCAACGTCCTGACTTTC.

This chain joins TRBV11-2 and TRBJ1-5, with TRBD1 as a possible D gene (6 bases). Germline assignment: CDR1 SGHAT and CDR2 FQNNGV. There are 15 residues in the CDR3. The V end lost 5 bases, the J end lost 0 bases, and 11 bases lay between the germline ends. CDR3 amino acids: CASSLGHPSNQPQHF. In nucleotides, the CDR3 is TGTGCCAGCAGCCTGGGACACCCTAGCAATCAGCCCCAGCATTTT.

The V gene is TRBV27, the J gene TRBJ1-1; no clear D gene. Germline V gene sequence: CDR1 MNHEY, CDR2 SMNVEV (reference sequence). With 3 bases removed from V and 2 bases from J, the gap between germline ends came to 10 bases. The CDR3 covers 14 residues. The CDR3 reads CASSFLLGNTEAFF. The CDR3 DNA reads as TGTGCCAGCAGTTTCCTACTAGGAAACACTGAAGCTTTCTTT.

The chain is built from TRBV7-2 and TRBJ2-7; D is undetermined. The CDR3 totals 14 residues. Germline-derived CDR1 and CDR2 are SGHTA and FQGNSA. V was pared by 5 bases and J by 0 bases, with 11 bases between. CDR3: CASSPASSSYEQYF. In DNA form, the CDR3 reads TGTGCCAGCAGCCCCGCCTCCAGCTCCTACGAGCAGTACTTC.

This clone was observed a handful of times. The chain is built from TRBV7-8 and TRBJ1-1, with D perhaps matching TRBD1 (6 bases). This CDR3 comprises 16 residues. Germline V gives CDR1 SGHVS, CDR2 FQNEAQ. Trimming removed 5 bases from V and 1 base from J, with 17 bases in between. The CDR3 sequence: CASSPKGQLKNTEAFF. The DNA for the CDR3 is TGTGCCAGCAGCCCAAAAGGACAGTTAAAGAACACTGAAGCTTTCTTT.

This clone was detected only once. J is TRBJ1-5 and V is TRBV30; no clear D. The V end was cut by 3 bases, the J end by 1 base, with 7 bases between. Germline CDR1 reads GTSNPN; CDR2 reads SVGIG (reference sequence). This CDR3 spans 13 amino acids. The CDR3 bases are TGTGCCTGGAGCACGGGGAGCAATCAGCCCCAGCATTTT. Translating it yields CAWSTGSNQPQHF.

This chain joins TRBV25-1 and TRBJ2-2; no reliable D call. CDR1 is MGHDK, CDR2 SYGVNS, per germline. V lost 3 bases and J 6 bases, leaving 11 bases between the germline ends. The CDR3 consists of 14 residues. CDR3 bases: TGTGCCAGCAGTGACGTACCATCAGCCGGGGAGCTGTTTTTT. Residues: CASSDVPSAGELFF.

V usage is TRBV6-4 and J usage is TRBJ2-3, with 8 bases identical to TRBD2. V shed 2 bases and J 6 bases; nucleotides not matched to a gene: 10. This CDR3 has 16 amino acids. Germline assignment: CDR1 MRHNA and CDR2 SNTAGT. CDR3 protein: CASSDGLGGAGDTQYF. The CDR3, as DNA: TGTGCCAGCAGTGACGGTCTCGGGGGGGCCGGGGATACGCAGTATTTT.

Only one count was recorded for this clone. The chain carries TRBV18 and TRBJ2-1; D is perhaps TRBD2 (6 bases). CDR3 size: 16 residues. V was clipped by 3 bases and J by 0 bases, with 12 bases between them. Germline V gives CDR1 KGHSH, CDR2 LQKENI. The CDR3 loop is CASSPSDGGSYNEQFF. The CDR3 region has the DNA TGTGCCAGCTCACCGTCGGACGGGGGCTCCTACAATGAGCAGTTCTTC.

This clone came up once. The CDR3 bases are TGTGCCAGCAGCTCGCAAACCACCCCCAGCGGGAGTACGGGAGAGCAGTACTTC. This encodes CASSSQTTPSGSTGEQYF. The chain is built from TRBV7-9 and TRBJ2-7, with TRBD2 matching 8 bases. The germline CDR1 and CDR2 sequences are SEHNR and FQNEAQ (reference sequence). V lost 4 bases to trimming and J lost 7 bases; unmatched junction nucleotides: 21. The CDR3 totals 18 residues.

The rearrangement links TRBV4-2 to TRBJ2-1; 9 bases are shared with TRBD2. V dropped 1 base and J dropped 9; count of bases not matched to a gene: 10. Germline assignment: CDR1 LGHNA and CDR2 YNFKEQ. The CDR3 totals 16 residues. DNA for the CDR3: TGTGCCAGCAGCCAAGGCGGCCGCGGGGGGGCCTTTGAGCAGTTCTTC. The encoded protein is CASSQGGRGGAFEQFF.

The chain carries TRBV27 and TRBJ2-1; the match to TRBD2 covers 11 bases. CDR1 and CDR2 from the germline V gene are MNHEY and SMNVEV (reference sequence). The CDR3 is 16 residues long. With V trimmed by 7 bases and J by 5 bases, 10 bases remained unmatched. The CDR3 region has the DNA TGTGCCAGCAACCCGCTACTAGCGGGAGCCCACAATGAGCAGTTCTTC. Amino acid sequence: CASNPLLAGAHNEQFF.

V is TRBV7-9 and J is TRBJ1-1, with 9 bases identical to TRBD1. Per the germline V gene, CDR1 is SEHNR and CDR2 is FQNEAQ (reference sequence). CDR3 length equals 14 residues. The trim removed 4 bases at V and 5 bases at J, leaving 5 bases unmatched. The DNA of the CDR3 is TGTGCCAGCAGCTGGGGACAGGGCTCAACTGAAGCTTTCTTT. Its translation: CASSWGQGSTEAFF.

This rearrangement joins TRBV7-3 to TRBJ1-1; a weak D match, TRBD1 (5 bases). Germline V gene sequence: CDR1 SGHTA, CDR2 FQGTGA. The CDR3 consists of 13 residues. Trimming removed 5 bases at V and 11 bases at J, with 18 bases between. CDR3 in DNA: TGTGCCAGCAGCCCTCAGGCCGGGACGGAGGCTTTCTTT. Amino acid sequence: CASSPQAGTEAFF.

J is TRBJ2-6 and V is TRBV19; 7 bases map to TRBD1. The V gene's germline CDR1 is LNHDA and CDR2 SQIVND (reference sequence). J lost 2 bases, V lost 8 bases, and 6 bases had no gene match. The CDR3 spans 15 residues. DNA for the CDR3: TGTGCCAGTCTTACAGGGGTAGCTGGGGCCAACGTCCTGACTTTC. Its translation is CASLTGVAGANVLTF.

For the CDR3, the DNA is TGTGCCAGCAGCCAAGATCCCGTCGAAGCTTTCTTT. It is translated as CASSQDPVEAFF. The chain employs TRBV14 and TRBJ1-1; D unresolved. The V and J ends lost 0 bases and 8 bases respectively, with 7 bases between them. This CDR3 is built from 12 residues. CDR1 and CDR2 from the germline V gene are SGHDN and FVKESK.

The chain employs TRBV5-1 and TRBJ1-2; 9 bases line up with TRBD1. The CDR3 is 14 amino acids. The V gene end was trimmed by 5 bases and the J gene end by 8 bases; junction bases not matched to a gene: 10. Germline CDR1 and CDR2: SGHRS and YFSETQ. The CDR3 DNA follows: TGCGCCAGCAGACCGGGACAGGGATTAAGCGGCTACACCTTC. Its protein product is CASRPGQGLSGYTF.

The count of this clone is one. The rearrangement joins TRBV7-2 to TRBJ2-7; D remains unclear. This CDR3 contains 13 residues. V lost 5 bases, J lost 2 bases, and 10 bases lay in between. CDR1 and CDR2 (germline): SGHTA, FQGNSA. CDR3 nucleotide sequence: TGTGCCAGCAGCCCATCGGCAGCCTACGAGCAGTACTTC. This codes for CASSPSAAYEQYF. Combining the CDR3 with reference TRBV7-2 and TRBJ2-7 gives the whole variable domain GAGVSQSPSNKVTEKGKDVELRCDPISGHTALYWYRQSLGQGLEFLIYFQGNSAPDKSGLPSDRFSAERTGGSVSTLTIQRTQQEDSAVYLCASSPSAAYEQYFGPGTRLTVT.